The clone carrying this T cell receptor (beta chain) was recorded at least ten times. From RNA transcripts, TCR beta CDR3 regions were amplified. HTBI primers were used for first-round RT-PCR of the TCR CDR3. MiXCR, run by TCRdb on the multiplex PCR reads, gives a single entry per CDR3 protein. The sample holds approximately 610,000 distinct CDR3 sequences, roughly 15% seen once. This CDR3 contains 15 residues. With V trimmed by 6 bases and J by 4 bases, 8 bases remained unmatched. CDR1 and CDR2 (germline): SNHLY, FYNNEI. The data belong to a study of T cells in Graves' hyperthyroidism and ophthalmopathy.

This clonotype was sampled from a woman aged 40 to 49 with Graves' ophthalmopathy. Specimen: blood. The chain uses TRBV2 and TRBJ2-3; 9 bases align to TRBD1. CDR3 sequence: CASRPGQGLADTQYF. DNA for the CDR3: TGTGCCAGCAGGCCGGGACAGGGATTGGCAGATACGCAGTATTTT.